Here is one TCR beta chain with its context. This sample was taken from a study of blood T cell repertoires in COVID-19. This CDR3 spans 14 amino acids. V was pared by 2 bases and J by 3 bases, with 8 bases between. CDR1 and CDR2 from the germline V gene are MNHNY and SVGAGI (reference sequence). Membership in each cohort depended on participant-reported clinical history. All exposed participants met a person with COVID-19 within 2 weeks before entering the study. In the original analysis: Amplification of reference gene primers provided the estimated nucleated cell counts. TCRdb's table, derived via immunoSEQ multiplex PCR, lists solely in-frame clones and lacks some. The D gene and trimming were derived from the DNA, and the V and J assignments and clone size from that table. The repertoire holds more than 300,000 clones, with more than 90% as singletons.

The source material was PBMCs or T cells enriched from blood (not recorded which). The chain recombines TRBV6-6 with TRBJ1-5; D is unclear. This sequence originates from a woman younger than 45 who had been exposed to COVID-19. Here the CDR3 reads CASSYTGSNQPQHF. DNA of the CDR3: TGTGCCAGCAGTTACACCGGGTCCAATCAGCCCCAGCATTTT.